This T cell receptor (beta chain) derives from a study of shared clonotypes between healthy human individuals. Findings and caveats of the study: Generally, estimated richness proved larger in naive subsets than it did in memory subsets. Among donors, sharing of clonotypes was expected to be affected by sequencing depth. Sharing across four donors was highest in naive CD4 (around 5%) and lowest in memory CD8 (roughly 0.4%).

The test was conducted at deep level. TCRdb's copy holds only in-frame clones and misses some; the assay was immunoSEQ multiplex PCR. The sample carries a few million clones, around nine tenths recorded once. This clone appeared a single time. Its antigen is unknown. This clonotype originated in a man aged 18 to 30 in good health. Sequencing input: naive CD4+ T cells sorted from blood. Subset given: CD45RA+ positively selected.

CDR3 bases: TGTGCCAGCTCACCACCGCATGGATCCACAGATACGCAGTATTTT. It is translated as CASSPPHGSTDTQYF. The chain recombines TRBV18 with TRBJ2-3; D gene unclear. Between the trimmed V and J ends, which lost 0 bases and 2 bases, there was a span of 9 bases. Germline V lookup: CDR1 KGHSH, CDR2 LQKENI. The CDR3 totals 15 residues.